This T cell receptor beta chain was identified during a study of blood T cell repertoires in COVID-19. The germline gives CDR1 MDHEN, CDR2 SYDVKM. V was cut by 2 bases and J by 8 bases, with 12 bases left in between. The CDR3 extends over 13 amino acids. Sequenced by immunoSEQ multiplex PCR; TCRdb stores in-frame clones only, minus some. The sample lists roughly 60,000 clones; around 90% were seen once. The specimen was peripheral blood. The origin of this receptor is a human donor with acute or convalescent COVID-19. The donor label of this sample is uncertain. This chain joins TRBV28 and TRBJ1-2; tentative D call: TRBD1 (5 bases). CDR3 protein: CASSLKGPRGYTF. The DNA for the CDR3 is TGTGCCAGCAGTTTAAAGGGGCCGCGGGGCTACACCTTC.